These T cell receptor beta chains were read from a single sample in a study of shared clonotypes between healthy human individuals. Profiling relied on immunoSEQ multiplex PCR, and the TCRdb table lists in-frame clones only, not all of them. The sample consists of roughly 640,000 clones, 97% of them appearing once. The sequenced material came from naive CD4+ T cells sorted from blood. These receptors all come from a woman aged 25 to 39 in good health. CDR3s include the opening cysteine and the closing phenylalanine or tryptophan. The D gene is left open where the match is weak. Size values are once, few and many counts, or a class for expanded clones, and some rows have none.

TRBD2,TRBV6-1,once,TRBJ2-1,CASAGTRLGEQFF,TGTGCCAGCGCCGGGACTAGGTTAGGGGAGCAGTTCTTC
-,TRBV19,-,TRBJ1-3,CASRAASGNTIYF,TGTGCCAGTAGGGCCGCGTCGGGAAACACCATATATTTT
-,TRBV27,-,TRBJ2-7,CASSLSRPGTSYEQYF,TGTGCCAGCAGTTTATCGCGTCCCGGGACCTCCTACGAGCAGTACTTC
TRBD1,TRBV5-5,-,TRBJ2-7,CASSLREQGYEQYF,TGTGCCAGCAGCTTGCGTGAACAGGGGTACGAGCAGTACTTC
-,TRBV2,-,TRBJ1-4,CASRPRESTNEKLFF,TGTGCCAGCAGGCCCAGGGAATCAACTAATGAAAAACTGTTTTTT
-,TRBV15,once,TRBJ2-5,CATSRDVGAQETQYF,TGTGCCACCAGCAGAGATGTGGGGGCCCAAGAGACCCAGTACTTC
-,TRBV19,-,TRBJ2-4,CASSMWGVENIQYF,TGTGCCAGTAGTATGTGGGGGGTGGAAAACATTCAGTACTTC
-,TRBV25-1,-,TRBJ1-5,CASSEYGGEQPQHF,TGTGCCAGCAGTGAATATGGGGGGGAACAGCCCCAGCATTTT
TRBD2,TRBV28,-,TRBJ2-7,CASSFPTSANYEQYF,TGTGCCAGCAGTTTCCCCACTAGCGCAAACTACGAGCAGTACTTC
TRBD2,TRBV7-2,-,TRBJ2-3,CATDASGSSDTQYF,TGTGCTACAGACGCTAGCGGGAGCTCAGATACGCAGTATTTT
TRBD1,TRBV30,-,TRBJ2-5,CAWSGQGAQETQYF,TGTGCCTGGAGCGGACAGGGGGCGCAAGAGACCCAGTACTTC
TRBD1,TRBV25-1,-,TRBJ1-5,CASSPGTGGQPQHF,TGTGCCAGCAGTCCCGGGACAGGGGGTCAGCCCCAGCATTTT
-,TRBV6-1,-,TRBJ1-1,CASSGWSVNTEAFF,TGTGCCAGCAGTGGATGGTCAGTCAACACTGAAGCTTTCTTT